These T cell receptor beta chains were read from a single sample in a study of cytomegalovirus exposure and HLA in healthy donors. The data were produced by immunoSEQ multiplex PCR, yet TCRdb's version contains in-frame clones alone and is incomplete. The sample lists about 100,000 clones; under 85% were seen once. The sequenced sample was PBMCs. The source is a man in his forties or fifties in good health and CMV-seronegative. Each CDR3 is given with its conserved first and last residue. The D gene is left open where the match is weak. For some rows the clone size is stated as once, few or many, or as a class when expanded; others skip it.

V,size,D,J,CDR3,DNA
TRBV7-6,-,TRBD2,TRBJ2-3,CASSAIAGGITDTQYF,TGTGCCAGCAGCGCCATTGCGGGGGGGATCACAGATACGCAGTATTTT
TRBV29-1,-,TRBD1,TRBJ1-2,CSATGETNYGYTF,TGCAGCGCGACAGGGGAGACTAACTATGGCTACACCTTC
TRBV11-2,few,TRBD2,TRBJ2-1,CASSLEGAGGQFF,TGTGCCAGCAGCTTAGAAGGAGCGGGGGGCCAGTTCTTC
TRBV7-8,-,TRBD2,TRBJ2-5,CASSFAGLAGGQETQYF,TGTGCCAGCAGCTTTGCGGGGCTAGCGGGGGGGCAAGAGACCCAGTACTTC
TRBV6-7,-,TRBD1,TRBJ1-2,CASSYKGQGANYGYTF,TGTGCCAGCAGTTACAAAGGACAGGGGGCTAACTATGGCTACACCTTC
TRBV6-4,-,-,TRBJ2-5,CASTAGWSDF,TGTGCCAGCACCGCGGGGTGGAGCGACTTC
TRBV15,-,-,TRBJ2-2,CATSIGLSRDYGELFF,TGTGCCACCAGCATAGGATTATCCAGGGATTACGGGGAGCTGTTTTTT
TRBV27,-,TRBD1,TRBJ2-2,CASSLSDREVAGELFF,TGTGCCAGCAGTTTATCTGACAGGGAAGTCGCCGGGGAGCTGTTTTTT
TRBV13,-,-,TRBJ1-1,CASSLGQSKNTEAFF,TGTGCCAGCAGCTTAGGACAGTCTAAGAACACTGAAGCTTTCTTT
TRBV11-3,-,TRBD1,TRBJ2-5,CASSFRQGARETQYF,TGTGCCAGCAGCTTTCGACAGGGGGCACGGGAGACCCAGTACTTC
TRBV28,-,TRBD1,TRBJ2-5,CASSLFPGGVEETQYF,TGTGCCAGCAGTTTATTTCCAGGGGGCGTAGAAGAGACCCAGTACTTC
TRBV19,few,TRBD2,TRBJ2-5,CASRLAGETQYF,TGTGCCAGCAGACTAGCCGGAGAGACCCAGTACTTC
TRBV14,-,TRBD1,TRBJ1-3,CASRPGGLGNTIYF,TGTGCCAGCAGACCAGGGGGGCTAGGAAACACCATATATTTT
TRBV5-4,few,-,TRBJ2-7,CASSLEVTSYEQYF,TGTGCCAGCAGCTTGGAAGTAACTTCCTACGAGCAGTACTTC
TRBV2,-,TRBD1,TRBJ1-1,CASRNEGTANTEAFF,TGTGCCAGCAGGAATGAAGGGACAGCCAACACTGAAGCTTTCTTT
TRBV6-5,-,TRBD1,TRBJ1-2,CASSSGTGFYDGYTF,TGTGCCAGCAGTTCCGGGACAGGGTTTTATGATGGCTACACCTTC
TRBV27,-,TRBD1,TRBJ2-7,CASKPGQGPYEQYF,TGTGCCAGCAAACCGGGACAGGGACCCTACGAGCAGTACTTC
TRBV9,-,TRBD2,TRBJ2-1,CASSVSLASGSYNEQFF,TGTGCCAGCAGCGTATCGCTGGCTAGCGGATCCTACAATGAGCAGTTCTTC
TRBV7-3,-,TRBD2,TRBJ2-1,CASSSGGNEQFF,TGTGCCAGCAGCTCGGGGGGGAATGAGCAGTTCTTC
TRBV27,-,-,TRBJ2-3,CASKNTDTQYF,TGTGCCTCTAAAAACACAGATACGCAGTATTTT
TRBV4-1,-,-,TRBJ1-2,CASSQDGYGTRYGYTF,TGCGCCAGCAGCCAAGATGGCTATGGGACAAGATATGGCTACACCTTC
TRBV7-2,once,TRBD2,TRBJ2-2,CASSLVAGGLSGELFF,TGTGCCAGCAGCTTAGTTGCGGGGGGGCTAAGCGGGGAGCTGTTTTTT